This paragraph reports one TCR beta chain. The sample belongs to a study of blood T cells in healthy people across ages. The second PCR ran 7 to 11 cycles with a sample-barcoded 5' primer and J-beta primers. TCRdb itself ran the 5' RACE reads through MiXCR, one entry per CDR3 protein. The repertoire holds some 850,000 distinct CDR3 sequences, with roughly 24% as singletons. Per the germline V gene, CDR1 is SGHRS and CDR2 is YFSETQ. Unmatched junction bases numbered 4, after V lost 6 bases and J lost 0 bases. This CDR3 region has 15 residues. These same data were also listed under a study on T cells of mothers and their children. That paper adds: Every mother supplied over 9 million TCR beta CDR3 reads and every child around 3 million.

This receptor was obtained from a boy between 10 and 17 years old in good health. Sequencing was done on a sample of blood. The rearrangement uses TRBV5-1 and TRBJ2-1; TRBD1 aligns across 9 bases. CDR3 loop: CASTDRGSSYNEQFF. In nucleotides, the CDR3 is TGCGCCAGCACCGACAGGGGGAGCTCCTACAATGAGCAGTTCTTC.